Following are 2 T cell receptor beta chains from one sample sequenced in a study of Ad26.COV2.S vaccination and SARS-CoV-2 variants. TCRdb's table, derived via immunoSEQ multiplex PCR, lists solely in-frame clones and lacks some. The sample holds roughly 390,000 clones, less than 90% seen once. Treatment denoted: 15 to 20 received Ad26.COV2.S at low or high dose, single or two shots; about five received placebo; per-sample allocation not given. Each sample was drawn 63 days after the first injection (of vaccine or placebo). Sequenced here: peripheral blood, sampled in a trial of Ad26.COV2.S vaccine versus placebo. The receptors come from a person between 18 and 65 years old who received the Ad26.COV2.S COVID-19 vaccine or a placebo.

This clone was found a few times. The J gene is TRBJ1-1, the V gene TRBV18, with TRBD1 matching 7 bases. CDR3 length: 15 residues. Germline-derived CDR1 and CDR2 are KGHSH and LQKENI. V lost 3 bases, J lost 3 bases, and 7 bases stayed unmatched. CDR3 sequence: CASSPKRGHDTEAFF. The DNA of the CDR3 is TGTGCCAGCTCACCCAAGAGGGGGCATGACACTGAAGCTTTCTTT.

The chain couples TRBV2 to TRBJ2-3; 15 nucleotides line up with TRBD2. Germline CDR1 is SNHLY and CDR2 is FYNNEI. The V gene end was trimmed by 0 bases and the J gene end by 7 bases; junction bases not matched to a gene: 8. This CDR3 has 18 amino acids. CDR3 DNA: TGTGCCAGCAGTGAAGCAGGACTAGCGGGGGGGAGGAGGAATACGCAGTATTTT. Its protein product is CASSEAGLAGGRRNTQYF.